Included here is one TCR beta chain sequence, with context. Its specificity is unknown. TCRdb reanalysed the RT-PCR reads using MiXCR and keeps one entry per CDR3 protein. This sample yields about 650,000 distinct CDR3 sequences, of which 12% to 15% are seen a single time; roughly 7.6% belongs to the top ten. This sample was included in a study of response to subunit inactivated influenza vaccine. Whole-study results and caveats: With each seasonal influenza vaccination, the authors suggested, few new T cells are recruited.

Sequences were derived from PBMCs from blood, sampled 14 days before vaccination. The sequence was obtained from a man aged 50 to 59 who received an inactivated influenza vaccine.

This CDR3 reads CASSRRVSGELFF. The CDR3 nucleotides read TGCGCCAGCAGCCGACGGGTATCCGGGGAGCTGTTTTTT. The chain carries TRBV4-1 and TRBJ2-2, with D unresolved. V lost 4 bases, J lost 6 bases, and 9 bases lay in between. Germline V gene sequence: CDR1 MGHRA, CDR2 YSYEKL. The CDR3 covers 13 residues.